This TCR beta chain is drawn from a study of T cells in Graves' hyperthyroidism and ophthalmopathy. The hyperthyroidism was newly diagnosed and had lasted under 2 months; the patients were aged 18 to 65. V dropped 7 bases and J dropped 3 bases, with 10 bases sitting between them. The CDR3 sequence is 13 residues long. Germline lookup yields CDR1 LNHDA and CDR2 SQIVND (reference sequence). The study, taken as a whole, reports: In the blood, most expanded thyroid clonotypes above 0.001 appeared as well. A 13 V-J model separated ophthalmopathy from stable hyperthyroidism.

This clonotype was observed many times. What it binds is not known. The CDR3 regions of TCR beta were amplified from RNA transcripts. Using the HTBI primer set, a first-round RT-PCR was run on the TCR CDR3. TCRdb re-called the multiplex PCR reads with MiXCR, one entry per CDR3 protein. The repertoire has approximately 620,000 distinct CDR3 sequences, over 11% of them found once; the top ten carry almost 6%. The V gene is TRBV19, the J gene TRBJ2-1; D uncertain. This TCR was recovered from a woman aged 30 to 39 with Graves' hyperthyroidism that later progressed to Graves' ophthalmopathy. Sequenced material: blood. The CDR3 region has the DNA TGTGCCAGTACCGATCGGTACTACAATGAGCAGTTCTTC. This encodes CASTDRYYNEQFF.